This T cell receptor beta chain is drawn from a study of T cells after yellow fever vaccination. Turning to the study itself: With SMART-Seq v4 Ultra Low Input, the fractions containing low cell numbers were prepared.

Concerning this clonotype itself: What it binds is not known.

In germline, CDR1 is SGHTA, CDR2 FQGNSA. The CDR3 spans 13 residues. V trimming: 1 base; J trimming: 11 bases; junction bases outside the gene matches: 3. For TCR, cDNA came from 5'RACE template switching, which added a universal primer site and UMIs. MiXCR was run by TCRdb on the 5' RACE reads, yielding one entry per CDR3 protein. Of hundreds of thousands of distinct CDR3 sequences in the sample, 13% were seen once. Study-wide results and caveats: Clones from primary vaccination mostly reappeared after the booster (less than 98% CD4, around 90% CD8). By day 5 rather than day 15, the secondary response had peaked, though it was weaker.

This receptor was taken from a man aged 30 to 45 who received the YFV17D yellow fever vaccine. The V and J genes are TRBV7-2 and TRBJ1-5; 9 bases are a match to TRBD1. This material consisted of PBMCs, taken on the day of the yellow fever booster vaccination. This chain's CDR3 is CASSLVDRGSQHF. The CDR3 region has the DNA TGTGCCAGCAGCTTAGTTGACAGGGGGTCCCAGCATTTT.